A single sample is the source of the 4 T cell receptor beta chains below, sequenced in a study of T cell responses to AZD1222 COVID-19 vaccine. The method was immunoSEQ multiplex PCR; TCRdb's version includes in-frame clones alone and lacks a portion of them. The data contain 150,000 to 200,000 clones, 70% to 90% of them seen just once; the ten biggest clones take up roughly 6%. The sample was peripheral blood, taken on day 0 of AZD1222 vaccination. Receptors were obtained from an adult in good health.

This clone was observed a single time. The chain has TRBV30 and TRBJ1-4; 8 bases map to TRBD1. V shed 5 bases, J shed 8 bases, and the junction held 13 bases outside the gene matches. CDR1 and CDR2 from the germline V gene are GTSNPN and SVGIG (reference sequence). The CDR3 runs to 15 residues. CDR3 residues: CAWEPGGQGFEKLFF. The DNA for the CDR3 is TGTGCCTGGGAACCGGGTGGACAGGGTTTCGAAAAACTGTTTTTT.

The chain combines TRBV5-6 with TRBJ2-1; D is possibly TRBD1 (7 bases). Trimming removed 5 bases at V and 11 bases at J, with 26 bases between. Per the germline V gene, CDR1 is SGHDT and CDR2 is YYEEEE. CDR3 length: 16 residues. CDR3 nucleotides: TGTGCCAGCAGGATTTGGGCCGGGACAGTGGAGGGGCAGCAGTTCTTC. Its translation: CASRIWAGTVEGQQFF.

The chain combines TRBV3-1 (or the pseudogene TRBV3-2) with TRBJ1-1; 8 positions match TRBD1. Germline assignment: CDR1 LGHDT and CDR2 YNNKEL (reference sequence). This CDR3 comprises 14 residues. The V gene end was trimmed by 5 bases and the J gene end by 4 bases; junction bases not matched to a gene: 6. CDR3 sequence: CASSRDDRGTEAFF. The CDR3, as DNA: TGTGCCAGCAGCAGGGACGACAGGGGCACTGAAGCTTTCTTT.

The rearrangement links TRBV30 to TRBJ2-6; D unresolved. Germline V gene data show CDR1 as GTSNPN and CDR2 as SVGIG (reference sequence). V lost 8 bases and J lost 4, with 15 bases in between. CDR3 size: 14 residues. In DNA, the CDR3 is TGTGCCGGATCGACGATTTCCGGGGCCAACGTCCTGACTTTC. It is translated as CAGSTISGANVLTF.